This T cell receptor (beta chain) was observed in a study of CD8+ T cells in alopecia areata. Study information: Treatment comprised oral tofacitinib, 5 to 10 mg twice daily, in treated patients.

This clone was observed a handful of times. Antigen unknown. Study findings and constraints: Mice gave a clearer picture of TCR sharing than patients did, possibly for HLA-related reasons. Scalp and blood samples kept many expanded lesional clones throughout tofacitinib.

Treatment denoted: oral pan-JAK inhibitor, 5-10 mg twice daily. The V end lost 6 bases, the J end lost 1 base, and 6 bases lay between the germline ends. CDR1 and CDR2 (germline): DFQATT, SNEGSKA (reference sequence). CDR3 length: 11 amino acids. Extracted from the samples, RNA was reverse transcribed into cDNA to serve as the sequencing template. TCRdb's table, derived via immunoSEQ multiplex PCR, lists solely in-frame clones and lacks some. The table lists roughly 190,000 clones, around 60% of them singletons. The chain employs TRBV20-1 and TRBJ1-1; the D gene is possibly TRBD1 (5 bases). The source was CD4+ T cells sorted from blood, collected around week 50, from a patient treated with tofacitinib. The clonotype was recovered from a human donor with alopecia areata. The CDR3 is CSAGQNTEAFF. CDR3 DNA: TGCAGTGCCGGACAGAACACTGAAGCTTTCTTT.